This passage covers 21 T cell receptor beta chains from one sample sequenced in a study of T cells in Graves' hyperthyroidism and ophthalmopathy. TCR beta CDR3 region amplification was performed from RNA transcripts. HTBI primers were used for first-round RT-PCR of the TCR CDR3. TCRdb re-analysed the multiplex PCR reads in MiXCR, keeping a single row per CDR3 protein. The repertoire consists of a few hundred thousand distinct CDR3 sequences, with 46% occurring once and the leading ten covering around 44%. The sample taken for sequencing was peripheral blood or thyroid tissue (not recorded which). The receptor source for this set is an adult woman with Graves' disease, either hyperthyroidism or ophthalmopathy (not recorded which).

This clonotype was seen many times. The gene calls are TRBV5-1 and TRBJ1-6; 8 nucleotides line up with TRBD1. The germline V gene has CDR1 SGHRS and CDR2 YFSETQ. CDR3 length equals 14 residues. Trimming cost V 7 bases and J 7 bases; bases outside gene matches: 7. CDR3 residues: CASEPGTGNSPLHF. The CDR3 coding sequence is TGCGCCAGCGAACCCGGGACAGGCAATTCACCCCTCCACTTT.

This clonotype was found a few times. This rearrangement joins TRBV29-1 to TRBJ2-3; TRBD2 might be the D (5 bases). The V end lost 4 bases, the J end lost 4 bases, and 15 bases lay between the germline ends. The CDR3 consists of 14 residues. Germline assignment: CDR1 SQVTM and CDR2 ANQGSEA. The CDR3 region has the DNA TGCAGCGTTGTTGTAGGCACCGGGGCAGATACGCAGTATTTT. It translates to CSVVVGTGADTQYF.

The rearrangement links TRBV10-3 to TRBJ1-5; D might be TRBD1 (5 bases). V was clipped by 8 bases and J by 2 bases, with 13 bases between them. Germline V gene sequence: CDR1 ENHRY, CDR2 SYGVKD. The CDR3 has 14 amino acids. The CDR3 loop reads CAIGPTGGNQPQHF. CDR3 DNA sequence: TGTGCCATCGGACCGACGGGGGGCAATCAGCCCCAGCATTTT.

This clonotype was recorded many times. This chain joins TRBV12-3 or TRBV12-4 and TRBJ1-1; possible D gene TRBD1, 6 bases. The CDR3 loop spans 11 amino acids. V shed 3 bases and J shed 11 bases, with 10 bases lying between them. The CDR3, as DNA: TGTGCCAGCAGTTTGAACAGGGAGGCTTTCTTT. Its translation is CASSLNREAFF.

This clonotype was seen repeatedly, ten times or more. The chain joins TRBV20-1 to TRBJ2-7; D is perhaps TRBD1 (6 bases). CDR1 DFQATT and CDR2 SNEGSKA come from the germline V gene (reference sequence). This CDR3 region has 16 residues. V lost 3 bases and J lost 2, with 20 bases in between. CDR3 in DNA: TGCAGTGCTAGTGGGGGCAGTTGGGGATTAACCTACGAGCAGTACTTC. This gives the protein CSASGGSWGLTYEQYF.

This clonotype was detected ten times or more. This sequence joins TRBV20-1 and TRBJ1-2, with D perhaps matching TRBD1 (5 bases). CDR1 is DFQATT, CDR2 SNEGSKA, per germline (reference sequence). V was trimmed by 6 bases and J by 4 bases, leaving 9 bases between them. The CDR3 contains 11 residues. The CDR3 nucleotides are TGCAGTGCCCCGGGACCCTATGGCTACACCTTC. Translated: CSAPGPYGYTF.

The V gene is TRBV7-9, the J gene TRBJ1-6; 10 nucleotides line up with TRBD1. V lost 5 bases to trimming and J lost 13 bases; unmatched junction nucleotides: 11. CDR3 length equals 15 residues. CDR1 is SEHNR and CDR2 is FQNEAQ in the germline V gene (reference sequence). The CDR3 DNA reads as TGTGCCAGCAGCCACCGGGACAGGGGATCTCGGCCCCTCCACTTT. Encoded protein: CASSHRDRGSRPLHF.

This clonotype was recorded at least ten times. This chain uses TRBV4-1 with TRBJ2-5; TRBD1 agrees at 8 bases. Trimming took 4 bases from V and 5 from J; bases not matched to a gene: 12. This CDR3 is built from 16 residues. Germline V gives CDR1 MGHRA, CDR2 YSYEKL. The CDR3, as DNA: TGCGCCAGCAGCCCCTCGGGGGCAGGGGGCAGGGAGACCCAGTACTTC. This encodes CASSPSGAGGRETQYF.

This clonotype was counted at least ten times. The rearrangement uses TRBV24-1 and TRBJ1-3; 7 positions match TRBD1. CDR1 is KGHDR and CDR2 is SFDVKD in the germline V gene. This CDR3 is built from 16 residues. V trimming: 3 bases; J trimming: 0 bases; junction bases outside the gene matches: 4. The CDR3 DNA sequence: TGTGCCACCAGTGATGGGGACAGTTACTCTGGAAACACCATATATTTT. Translated, it gives CATSDGDSYSGNTIYF.

This clonotype was detected many times. CDR3 sequence: CARAAGPLNTEAFF. The CDR3 region has the DNA TGTGCCAGAGCCGCGGGACCCCTGAACACTGAAGCTTTCTTT. This chain links TRBV27 with TRBJ1-1, with D possibly being TRBD1 (5 bases). CDR3 length equals 14 residues. V lost 9 bases to trimming and J lost 0 bases, with 14 bases between them. Germline CDR1 MNHEY, CDR2 SMNVEV (reference sequence).

This clonotype has more than one count but fewer than ten. The V and J genes are TRBV11-2 and TRBJ1-4, with D unclear. Germline assignment: CDR1 SGHAT and CDR2 FQNNGV. Between the trimmed V and J ends, which lost 2 bases and 8 bases, there was a span of 12 bases. This CDR3 has 14 amino acids. CDR3: CASSLYMFSEKLFF. CDR3 sequence (DNA): TGTGCCAGCAGCTTATACATGTTTTCGGAAAAACTGTTTTTT.

This clonotype was seen once. The rearrangement joins TRBV6-6 to TRBJ1-1, with D unresolved. The CDR3 length is 16 residues. Per germline, CDR1 MNHNY and CDR2 SVGAGI (reference sequence). Deletions cut 5 bases from V and 5 bases from J, with 21 bases between. CDR3: CASSLIGGPRGTEAFF. Written as DNA, the CDR3 is TGTGCCAGCAGTCTCATCGGAGGGCCGCGAGGAACTGAAGCTTTCTTT.

Turning to this clonotype: Because it lacks the conserved phenylalanine or tryptophan at the end, this CDR3 is likely a read error. It is unclear where the CDR3 begins or ends on the DNA, so no DNA is shown, and the CDR3 is as TCRdb lists it. The V gene is TRBV6-1, the J gene TRBJ1-1. The germline V gene encodes CDR1 MNHNS and CDR2 SASEGT. The length of the CDR3 is 8 amino acids, counting both ends. The CDR3 sequence is CASSEYVV.

The V call is TRBV19, the J call TRBJ2-7; TRBD1 matches 7 bases. The CDR3 runs to 14 residues. The germline gives CDR1 LNHDA, CDR2 SQIVND (reference sequence). J gave up 3 bases and V 9 bases, and 11 bases lay outside the gene matches. CDR3 loop: CASSIGQVGYEQYF. CDR3 sequence (DNA): TGTGCCAGCAGCATCGGACAGGTCGGCTACGAGCAGTACTTC.

This chain links TRBV7-9 with TRBJ1-5; D remains unclear. V lost 6 bases and J lost 7, with 19 bases in between. Germline assignment: CDR1 SEHNR and CDR2 FQNEAQ (reference sequence). The CDR3 is made up of 15 amino acids. CDR3 nucleotides: TGTGCCAGCAGAAATGGGGTGGCGTTTGAACAGCCCCAGCATTTT. It specifies CASRNGVAFEQPQHF.

V usage is TRBV20-1 and J usage is TRBJ2-7; D not resolved. CDR3 length equals 15 residues. Looked up from germline, CDR1 is DFQATT and CDR2 is SNEGSKA (reference sequence). The V end was cut by 0 bases, the J end by 5 bases, with 17 bases between. The CDR3 DNA sequence: TGCAGTGCTAGAGATCTAAAAAAGAATCTCCACGAGCAGTACTTC. Translating gives CSARDLKKNLHEQYF.

The chain employs TRBV19 and TRBJ2-7; weak D call: TRBD2 (5 bases). Germline V gene data show CDR1 as LNHDA and CDR2 as SQIVND (reference sequence). The V gene lost 7 bases and the J gene lost 6 bases, with 25 bases spanning the gap. This CDR3 has 16 amino acids. CDR3 amino acids: CASIRLLRVRLREQYF. The CDR3 nucleotides are TGTGCCAGTATAAGGCTGTTGAGGGTGAGACTTCGCGAGCAGTACTTC.

Ten or more counts support this clonotype. The chain joins TRBV6-6 to TRBJ1-1; D is uncertain. V was pared by 5 bases and J by 4 bases, with 11 bases between. Germline V CDR1 and CDR2: MNHNY, SVGAGI (reference sequence). This CDR3 contains 13 residues. CDR3 nucleotide sequence: TGTGCCAGCAGTCCCCAGGTATCCACTGAAGCTTTCTTT. Its protein is CASSPQVSTEAFF.

This chain joins TRBV29-1 and TRBJ1-5; 9 bases align to TRBD1. Per the germline V gene, CDR1 is SQVTM and CDR2 is ANQGSEA. The CDR3 length is 15 residues. V shed 6 bases and J 0 bases; nucleotides not matched to a gene: 6. Written as DNA, the CDR3 is TGCAGCGTCCCGGGACAGGGTCCTAGCAATCAGCCCCAGCATTTT. It yields the protein CSVPGQGPSNQPQHF.

This clonotype was observed at least ten times. The V and J genes are TRBV20-1 and TRBJ1-5; a weak D match, TRBD1 (5 bases). The V gene's germline CDR1 is DFQATT and CDR2 SNEGSKA (reference sequence). CDR3 length: 14 amino acids. V was trimmed by 6 bases and J by 6 bases, leaving 18 bases between them. CDR3 loop: CSATIRDSIQPQHF. CDR3 in DNA: TGCAGTGCCACGATCCGGGACTCGATTCAGCCCCAGCATTTT.

V usage is TRBV30 and J usage is TRBJ1-1, with D perhaps matching TRBD1 (6 bases). Trimming removed 2 bases from V and 0 bases from J, with 13 bases in between. Germline CDR1 is GTSNPN and CDR2 is SVGIG (reference sequence). CDR3 length: 15 amino acids. The CDR3 reads CAWSLLDRLNTEAFF. The CDR3 nucleotides read TGTGCCTGGAGTCTTCTGGACAGATTGAACACTGAAGCTTTCTTT.